This TCR beta chain was documented in a study of blood T cell repertoires in COVID-19. Study in general: Material from acute and convalescent COVID-19 was sourced from the United States, Italy and Spain.

Authors' data handling: Estimation of nucleated cell counts relied on the amplification of reference gene primers. Sequencing used immunoSEQ multiplex PCR; TCRdb keeps in-frame clones, though not all of them. V and J calls and clone size are those listed in that table; D and trimming were worked out from the DNA. This sample carries about 300,000 clones, approximately 90% of them seen once, and the ten largest clones take more than 9%. This clone was seen a handful of times. This CDR3 is also generated by other DNA sequences in the sample. CDR3 length equals 12 residues. The germline V gene encodes CDR1 LGHDT and CDR2 YNNKEL (reference sequence). V lost 1 base and J 4 bases, leaving 4 bases between the germline ends. Recovered Cohort 3 donors showed two negative PCRs, clearance, or symptom resolution.

The source material was PBMCs or T cells enriched from blood (not recorded which). The TCR was taken from a young woman who had recovered from COVID-19. This chain uses TRBV3-1 (or the pseudogene TRBV3-2) with TRBJ1-1; D is unresolved. CDR3 region: CASSQVSTEAFF. Here the CDR3 DNA reads TGTGCCAGCAGCCAAGTGAGCACTGAAGCTTTCTTT.